Below, 26 T cell receptor beta chains from the same sample are listed, as sequenced in a study of technical replicates of blood from a handful of donors. Sequenced by immunoSEQ multiplex PCR; TCRdb stores in-frame clones only, minus some. The table has fewer than 85,000 clones, about 93% seen once. The material sequenced was T cells isolated from PBMCs. All receptors derive from a human donor in good health.

This clone was counted a few times. V and J are TRBV4-1 and TRBJ1-4; D call uncertain. This CDR3 comprises 12 residues. Germline CDR1 reads MGHRA; CDR2 reads YSYEKL. V was clipped by 1 base and J by 8 bases, with 5 bases between them. The CDR3 DNA follows: TGCGCCAGCAGCCAAGTGGGCGAAAAACTGTTTTTT. Translation gives CASSQVGEKLFF.

The chain couples TRBV27 to TRBJ1-1; 7 bases are shared with TRBD1. Germline-derived CDR1 and CDR2 are MNHEY and SMNVEV (reference sequence). The trim removed 1 base at V and 2 bases at J, leaving 10 bases unmatched. This CDR3 region has 17 residues. This CDR3 reads CASSLLSDRASNTEAFF. In DNA form, the CDR3 reads TGTGCCAGCAGTTTATTAAGTGACAGGGCATCCAACACTGAAGCTTTCTTT.

CDR3 sequence (DNA): TGTGCCAGCAGTTTAATGTTCATAGGACAGGCCAATCGTCCGACCCAGCATTTT. Residues: CASSLMFIGQANRPTQHF. This rearrangement joins TRBV28 to TRBJ1-5; 7 nucleotides agree with TRBD1. Trimming took 2 bases from V and 11 from J; bases not matched to a gene: 21. The CDR3 sequence is 18 residues long. Germline CDR1 and CDR2: MDHEN and SYDVKM.

The chain joins TRBV11-2 to TRBJ2-7; tentative D call: TRBD1 (5 bases). Germline loops: CDR1 SGHAT, CDR2 FQNNGV. This CDR3 comprises 15 residues. V lost 2 bases to trimming and J lost 3 bases, with 14 bases between them. CDR3 nucleotide sequence: TGTGCCAGCAGCTTAAGTCTGTCGACAGTCTACGAGCAGTACTTC. Protein sequence: CASSLSLSTVYEQYF.

The rearrangement uses TRBV12-5 and TRBJ1-4; TRBD1 aligns across 9 bases. With V trimmed by 7 bases and J by 0 bases, 18 bases remained unmatched. The CDR3 loop spans 20 amino acids. The germline V gene has CDR1 LGHNT and CDR2 FRNRAP. CDR3 sequence (DNA): TGTGCTAGTGCCTCAACTAACAGGGGGCGGACCGTTGCAACTAATGAAAAACTGTTTTTT. This codes for CASASTNRGRTVATNEKLFF.

The chain combines TRBV27 with TRBJ1-1; 8 bases align to TRBD1. The V gene's germline CDR1 is MNHEY and CDR2 SMNVEV (reference sequence). The J segment lost 2 bases and the V segment lost 8 bases, leaving 10 bases of the junction unmatched. This CDR3 is built from 15 residues. CDR3 in amino acids: CASQNAGTGNTEAFF. CDR3 bases: TGTGCCAGCCAAAACGCCGGGACAGGAAACACTGAAGCTTTCTTT.

The chain's CDR3 is CASSLGRAVASEQFF. The DNA for the CDR3 is TGCGCCAGCAGCTTGGGGAGGGCGGTGGCAAGTGAGCAGTTCTTC. This chain links TRBV5-1 with TRBJ2-1, with D perhaps matching TRBD2 (6 bases). The germline V gene encodes CDR1 SGHRS and CDR2 YFSETQ. The CDR3 loop spans 15 amino acids. Trimming shortened V by 0 bases and J by 9 bases, and 16 bases separated the two germline ends. The whole variable domain, filled in from reference TRBV5-1 and TRBJ2-1, reads KAGVTQTPRYLIKTRGQQVTLSCSPISGHRSVSWYQQTPGQGLQFLFEYFSETQRNKGNFPGRFSGRQFSNSRSEMNVSTLELGDSALYLCASSLGRAVASEQFFGPGTRLTVL.

The chain couples TRBV5-4 to TRBJ2-3; 9 bases fit TRBD1. Germline V gene data show CDR1 as SGHNT and CDR2 as YYREEE (reference sequence). The CDR3 is 15 amino acids. The V gene end was trimmed by 3 bases and the J gene end by 4 bases; junction bases not matched to a gene: 6. This CDR3 reads CASSSGTGLADTQYF. CDR3 nucleotides: TGTGCCAGCAGCTCCGGGACAGGGTTGGCAGATACGCAGTATTTT. Together with reference TRBV5-4 and TRBJ2-3, the CDR3 gives the full variable domain: ETGVTQSPTHLIKTRGQQVTLRCSSQSGHNTVSWYQQALGQGPQFIFQYYREEENGRGNFPPRFSGLQFPNYSSELNVNALELDDSALYLCASSSGTGLADTQYFGPGTRLTVL.

This chain links TRBV5-1 with TRBJ2-1; D uncertain. Germline values: CDR1 SGHRS, CDR2 YFSETQ. V lost 3 bases to trimming and J lost 4 bases, with 14 bases between them. The length of the CDR3 is 15 residues. The chain's CDR3 is CASSSGERAYNEQFF. The CDR3 DNA follows: TGCGCCAGCAGCTCCGGCGAGCGAGCTTACAATGAGCAGTTCTTC.

The chain employs TRBV5-6 and TRBJ1-5; TRBD1 might be the D (6 bases). Germline values: CDR1 SGHDT, CDR2 YYEEEE. V was trimmed by 1 base and J by 7 bases, leaving 18 bases between them. The CDR3 is 16 residues long. The CDR3: CASSLITGRIEQPQHF. Written as DNA, the CDR3 is TGTGCCAGCAGCTTGATTACAGGGCGCATTGAACAGCCCCAGCATTTT.

The V gene is TRBV5-4, the J gene TRBJ2-5; weak D call: TRBD1 (5 bases). CDR1 is SGHNT and CDR2 is YYREEE in the germline V gene (reference sequence). The CDR3 runs to 15 residues. Trimming stripped 3 bases from V and 2 bases from J, with 14 bases between. The CDR3 DNA follows: TGTGCCAGCAGCTCAGGGAATTCGATGCAAGAGACCCAGTACTTC. Its protein product is CASSSGNSMQETQYF.

The genes are TRBV7-9 and TRBJ2-5; the match to TRBD2 covers 7 bases. Germline loops: CDR1 SEHNR, CDR2 FQNEAQ (reference sequence). V was clipped by 4 bases and J by 4 bases; unmatched bases: 9. The CDR3 has 15 amino acids. In DNA, the CDR3 is TGTGCCAGCAGCTCCGGAGCGGGATCCTTAGAGACCCAGTACTTC. Its protein is CASSSGAGSLETQYF.

The chain is built from TRBV27 and TRBJ2-1, with D perhaps matching TRBD2 (6 bases). The germline V gene encodes CDR1 MNHEY and CDR2 SMNVEV (reference sequence). Between the trimmed V and J ends, which lost 5 bases and 9 bases, there was a span of 17 bases. This CDR3 comprises 14 residues. DNA for the CDR3: TGTGCCAGCAGTGGGGACCGTTGGGGGGTTGAGCAGTTCTTC. It codes for CASSGDRWGVEQFF.

This clone was seen just once. The J gene is TRBJ2-5, the V gene TRBV28; 8 positions agree with TRBD2. CDR1 and CDR2 (germline): MDHEN, SYDVKM. With 4 bases clipped from V and 1 base from J, the junction kept 5 bases outside the gene matches. The CDR3 contains 15 residues. The CDR3 is CASSSPGGVQETQYF. The DNA for the CDR3 is TGTGCCAGCAGTTCCCCGGGGGGGGTCCAAGAGACCCAGTACTTC.

The chain is built from TRBV29-1 and TRBJ2-2; 9 bases line up with TRBD1. The junction had 2 bases not matched to a gene; V was cut back by 6 bases and J by 3 bases. The CDR3 runs to 13 residues. CDR1 and CDR2 (germline): SQVTM, ANQGSEA. The CDR3 region has the DNA TGCAGCGTGGACAGGGGCGACACCGGGGAGCTGTTTTTT. Residues: CSVDRGDTGELFF.

This chain links TRBV7-9 with TRBJ2-7; no reliable D call. Trimming removed 0 bases at V and 1 base at J, with 4 bases between. The germline V gene has CDR1 SEHNR and CDR2 FQNEAQ (reference sequence). This CDR3 has 13 amino acids. CDR3 DNA sequence: TGTGCCAGCAGCTTAGCGGAGTCCTACGAGCAGTACTTC. It codes for CASSLAESYEQYF.

The V call is TRBV19, the J call TRBJ1-5, with D possibly being TRBD1 (6 bases). This CDR3 region has 16 residues. The V end was cut by 5 bases, the J end by 3 bases, with 17 bases between. Germline CDR1 is LNHDA and CDR2 is SQIVND (reference sequence). CDR3 nucleotide sequence: TGTGCCAGTAGTCTCATCAGGGGTATAGACAATCAGCCCCAGCATTTT. Protein sequence: CASSLIRGIDNQPQHF.

The V call is TRBV27, the J call TRBJ2-1; 11 bases fit TRBD2. The V segment lost 3 bases and the J segment 4 bases; nucleotides outside the gene matches: 2. This CDR3 has 15 residues. Germline CDR1 MNHEY, CDR2 SMNVEV (reference sequence). In DNA form, the CDR3 reads TGTGCCAGCAGTTTGCCTAGCGGGGGGTACAATGAGCAGTTCTTC. This sequence encodes CASSLPSGGYNEQFF.

This clone occurred a few times. This chain uses TRBV18 with TRBJ1-1; 8 bases are a match to TRBD1. Germline V gene lookup returns CDR1 KGHSH and CDR2 LQKENI. With 2 bases clipped from V and 7 bases from J, the junction kept 3 bases outside the gene matches. This CDR3 comprises 13 residues. This chain's CDR3 is CASSPWDRLEAFF. CDR3 bases: TGTGCCAGCTCACCATGGGACAGGCTTGAAGCTTTCTTT.

The count of this clone is one. The rearrangement links TRBV4-1 to TRBJ1-2, with TRBD1 matching over 7 bases. The CDR3 runs 15 residues. Losses at the gene ends were 5 bases for V and 8 bases for J; bases not matched to a gene: 14. Germline V lookup: CDR1 MGHRA, CDR2 YSYEKL. In nucleotides, the CDR3 is TGCGCCAGCAGCGCGTGGGACAGCCCAAAGGAGGGCTACACCTTC. Translating gives CASSAWDSPKEGYTF.

This chain connects TRBV29-1 to TRBJ1-1; maybe TRBD1 (5 bases). CDR1 is SQVTM and CDR2 is ANQGSEA in the germline V gene. The CDR3 length is 14 residues. With 3 bases removed from V and 4 bases from J, the gap between germline ends came to 15 bases. CDR3 coding DNA: TGCAGCGTTGAGGGGCAGGCAACGGGCACTGAAGCTTTCTTT. Amino acid sequence: CSVEGQATGTEAFF. The whole variable domain, filled in from reference TRBV29-1 and TRBJ1-1, reads SAVISQKPSRDICQRGTSLTIQCQVDSQVTMMFWYRQQPGQSLTLIATANQGSEATYESGFVIDKFPISRPNLTFSTLTVSNMSPEDSSIYLCSVEGQATGTEAFFGQGTRLTVV.

The rearrangement joins TRBV5-1 to TRBJ2-5, with 8 bases lining up with TRBD2. The CDR3 has 15 residues. The V gene's germline CDR1 is SGHRS and CDR2 YFSETQ. Trimming cost V 4 bases and J 3 bases; bases outside gene matches: 8. CDR3 loop: CASSHGTRVEETQYF. CDR3 coding DNA: TGCGCCAGCAGCCACGGGACTAGAGTGGAAGAGACCCAGTACTTC.

This clone has more than one count but fewer than ten. The rearrangement uses TRBV10-3 and TRBJ1-1; TRBD1 matches 7 bases. V trimming: 3 bases; J trimming: 0 bases; junction bases outside the gene matches: 4. Germline V lookup: CDR1 ENHRY, CDR2 SYGVKD. CDR3 size: 15 residues. CDR3 in amino acids: CAISDSDRMNTEAFF. CDR3 in DNA: TGTGCCATCAGTGATTCGGACAGGATGAACACTGAAGCTTTCTTT.

The chain joins TRBV28 to TRBJ1-1; 8 nucleotides agree with TRBD1. Germline V gene data show CDR1 as MDHEN and CDR2 as SYDVKM. V lost 5 bases to trimming and J lost 3 bases; unmatched junction nucleotides: 5. The CDR3 totals 14 residues. CDR3: CASSGGTGDTEAFF. The CDR3 DNA reads TGTGCCAGCAGTGGCGGGACAGGAGACACTGAAGCTTTCTTT.

This rearrangement joins TRBV30 to TRBJ2-5, with 8 bases identical to TRBD2. Germline lookup yields CDR1 GTSNPN and CDR2 SVGIG (reference sequence). The length of the CDR3 is 13 residues. Trimming took 1 base from V and 5 from J; bases not matched to a gene: 3. CDR3 region: CAWSEGLVETQYF. The DNA for the CDR3 is TGTGCCTGGAGTGAGGGACTAGTGGAGACCCAGTACTTC.

V usage is TRBV18 and J usage is TRBJ1-4; 7 bases are a match to TRBD1. The trim removed 3 bases at V and 11 bases at J, leaving 6 bases unmatched. The CDR3 loop spans 13 amino acids. Germline V lookup: CDR1 KGHSH, CDR2 LQKENI. CDR3 bases: TGTGCCAGCTCACCGGGACAGAGTGGGAAACTGTTTTTT. Its protein product is CASSPGQSGKLFF.